The clone carrying this T cell receptor (beta chain) was picked up a small number of times. Data came from immunoSEQ multiplex PCR; TCRdb stores just in-frame clones and leaves some out. This sample yields around 110,000 clones, of which around 78% are seen a single time; under 3% belongs to the top ten. V dropped 4 bases and J dropped 7; count of bases not matched to a gene: 14. The length of the CDR3 is 16 residues. Germline CDR1 is SGHRS and CDR2 is YFSETQ. The data originate from a study of blood T cell repertoires in COVID-19. The TCR originated in a man aged 25 to 40 with acute or convalescent COVID-19. The chain recombines TRBV5-1 with TRBJ2-1; 7 nucleotides match TRBD1. What was sequenced was peripheral blood. CDR3 in amino acids: CASSTRYLSGGNEQFF. The CDR3 DNA reads TGCGCCAGCAGCACCCGCTATTTATCAGGGGGAAATGAGCAGTTCTTC.